Below, 14 T cell receptor beta chains from the same sample are listed, as sequenced in a study of blood T cell repertoires in COVID-19. Repertoires were generated with immunoSEQ multiplex PCR, while TCRdb's copy carries only in-frame clones and drops some. The top ten clones hold 2.5% to 3% of a sample with some 110,000 clones, roughly four fifths of them seen once. Sequencing was done on a sample of peripheral blood. The receptors stem from a man over 45 with acute or convalescent COVID-19.

The gene calls are TRBV10-2 and TRBJ1-2, with D unclear. Between the trimmed V and J ends, which lost 0 bases and 4 bases, there was a span of 9 bases. The CDR3 sequence is 14 residues long. Germline V CDR1 and CDR2: WSHSY, SAAADI. CDR3 sequence: CASSESSTLYGYTF. CDR3 nucleotide sequence: TGCGCCAGCAGTGAGTCATCTACTCTCTATGGCTACACCTTC.

The rearrangement joins TRBV6-1 to TRBJ1-2, with D possibly TRBD1 on 5 matching bases. This CDR3 region has 13 residues. The germline gives CDR1 MNHNS, CDR2 SASEGT. V lost 0 bases and J lost 10, with 12 bases in between. The CDR3 DNA follows: TGTGCCAGCAGTGAAGCGGCAGGGTGGGACTACACCTTC. Protein sequence: CASSEAAGWDYTF.

V gene TRBV15 combines with J gene TRBJ1-4; D might be TRBD1 (5 bases). Germline V gene sequence: CDR1 LNHNV, CDR2 YYDKDF (reference sequence). Trimming removed 3 bases from V and 0 bases from J, with 5 bases in between. The CDR3 is 14 amino acids. The CDR3: CATSRTATNEKLFF. DNA of the CDR3: TGTGCCACCAGCAGGACAGCAACTAATGAAAAACTGTTTTTT.

V gene TRBV7-3 combines with J gene TRBJ2-1, with 12 bases fitting TRBD2. The CDR3 is 16 amino acids. V lost 2 bases, J lost 4 bases, and 3 bases stayed unmatched. Germline CDR1 is SGHTA and CDR2 is FQGTGA. The CDR3 loop reads CASSLGLAGRYNEQFF. CDR3 sequence (DNA): TGTGCCAGCAGCTTAGGACTAGCGGGAAGGTACAATGAGCAGTTCTTC.

The rearrangement joins TRBV19 to TRBJ1-2, with 7 bases that match TRBD1. V was pared by 9 bases and J by 4 bases, with 8 bases of the junction left unmatched. This CDR3 is built from 13 residues. Per germline, CDR1 LNHDA and CDR2 SQIVND (reference sequence). The CDR3 DNA reads as TGTGCCAGCAACCGGGACAGCGGCTATGGCTACACCTTC. It specifies CASNRDSGYGYTF.

The chain is built from TRBV7-9 and TRBJ2-7, with 7 bases matching TRBD1. This CDR3 is built from 14 residues. The V and J ends lost 0 bases and 3 bases, in that order; junction bases with no gene match: 2. CDR1 and CDR2 (germline): SEHNR, FQNEAQ (reference sequence). CDR3 nucleotides: TGTGCCAGCAGCTTAGCCGGACAGGTCTACGAGCAGTACTTC. It encodes CASSLAGQVYEQYF.

The chain has TRBV6-9 and TRBJ2-2; no definite D call. V lost 8 bases and J 3 bases, leaving 13 bases between the germline ends. CDR3 length: 14 residues. Germline V lookup: CDR1 MNHGY, CDR2 SVAAGI. DNA of the CDR3: TGTGCCAGCCCCCGAGGCTTTGACACCGGGGAGCTGTTTTTT. This gives the protein CASPRGFDTGELFF.

The V gene is TRBV9, the J gene TRBJ1-4; tentatively, D is TRBD1 (5 bases). Germline assignment: CDR1 SGDLS and CDR2 YYNGEE. The V and J ends lost 4 bases and 5 bases respectively, with 15 bases between them. There are 15 residues in the CDR3. CDR3: CASSPRDLGNEKLFF. CDR3 nucleotides: TGTGCCAGCAGCCCACGGGACTTGGGGAATGAAAAACTGTTTTTT.

This clone was counted only a few times. This chain links TRBV6-1 with TRBJ2-7; 12 nucleotides align to TRBD2. Germline values: CDR1 MNHNS, CDR2 SASEGT. This CDR3 spans 16 amino acids. The ends lost 2 bases at V and 3 bases at J; junction bases unmatched: 5. The CDR3 DNA sequence: TGTGCCAGCAGTGAAAAACTAGCGGGGGGATACTACGAGCAGTACTTC. Residues: CASSEKLAGGYYEQYF.

V usage is TRBV29-1 and J usage is TRBJ1-4, with D perhaps matching TRBD1 (6 bases). From germline, CDR1 is SQVTM and CDR2 ANQGSEA. This CDR3 comprises 12 residues. Trimming pared 8 bases from V and 5 bases from J, leaving 12 bases between. CDR3 loop: CSSRQGNEKLFF. DNA of the CDR3: TGCAGCAGTCGGCAGGGGAATGAAAAACTGTTTTTT.

The rearrangement links TRBV9 to TRBJ2-2, with D tentatively TRBD1 (6 bases). V was shortened by 6 bases and J by 2 bases, with 17 bases between the two germline ends. Germline V gives CDR1 SGDLS, CDR2 YYNGEE. The CDR3 covers 16 residues. CDR3 sequence reads: CASTLFDRINTGELFF. CDR3 bases: TGTGCCAGCACCTTATTTGACAGGATTAACACCGGGGAGCTGTTTTTT.

The J gene is TRBJ1-5, the V gene TRBV19; D perhaps matches TRBD1 (6 bases). The V gene's germline CDR1 is LNHDA and CDR2 SQIVND (reference sequence). There are 15 residues in the CDR3. V was pared by 11 bases and J by 1 base, with 18 bases between. CDR3 sequence (DNA): TGTGCCGCATCTATGACAGGCCACAGCAATCAGCCCCAGCATTTT. Translated: CAASMTGHSNQPQHF.

This clone was seen only a few times. The genes are TRBV4-1 and TRBJ2-1; D is possibly TRBD2 (6 bases). CDR1 MGHRA and CDR2 YSYEKL come from the germline V gene. V was clipped by 2 bases and J by 10 bases, with 18 bases between them. The CDR3 length is 15 residues. The CDR3 nucleotides read TGCGCCAGCAGCCAACATCCGGGAGCCGAAGAGGAGCAGTTCTTC. This sequence encodes CASSQHPGAEEEQFF.

J is TRBJ2-7 and V is TRBV9, with 11 bases that match TRBD2. CDR3 length equals 17 residues. Trimming cost V 0 bases and J 3 bases; bases outside gene matches: 8. CDR1 is SGDLS and CDR2 is YYNGEE in the germline V gene. The CDR3 reads CASSVGIAGGILYEQYF. The DNA for the CDR3 is TGTGCCAGCAGCGTAGGAATAGCGGGGGGGATTCTCTACGAGCAGTACTTC.